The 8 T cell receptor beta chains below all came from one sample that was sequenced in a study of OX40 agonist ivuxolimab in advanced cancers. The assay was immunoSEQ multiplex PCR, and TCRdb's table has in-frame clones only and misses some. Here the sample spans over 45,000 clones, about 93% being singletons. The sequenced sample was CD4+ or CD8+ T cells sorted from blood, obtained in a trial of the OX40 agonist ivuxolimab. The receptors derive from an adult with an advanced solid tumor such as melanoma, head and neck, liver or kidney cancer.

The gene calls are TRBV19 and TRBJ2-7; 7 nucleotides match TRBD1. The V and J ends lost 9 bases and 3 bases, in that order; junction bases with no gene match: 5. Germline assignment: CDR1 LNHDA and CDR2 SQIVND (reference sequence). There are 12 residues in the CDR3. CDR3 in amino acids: CASGDSGYEQYF. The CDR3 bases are TGTGCCAGCGGGGACAGTGGCTACGAGCAGTACTTC. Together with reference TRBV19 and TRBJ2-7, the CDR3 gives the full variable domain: DGGITQSPKYLFRKEGQNVTLSCEQNLNHDAMYWYRQDPGQGLRLIYYSQIVNDFQKGDIAEGYSVSREKKESFPLTVTSAQKNPTAFYLCASGDSGYEQYFGPGTRLTVT.

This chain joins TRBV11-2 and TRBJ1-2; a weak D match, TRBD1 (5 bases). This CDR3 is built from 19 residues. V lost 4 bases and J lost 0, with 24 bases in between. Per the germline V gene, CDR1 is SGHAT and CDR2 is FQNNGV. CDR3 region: CASSSRQGSRVITNYGYTF. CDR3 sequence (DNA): TGTGCCAGCAGCTCGCGGCAGGGCTCGCGCGTAATAACTAACTATGGCTACACCTTC.

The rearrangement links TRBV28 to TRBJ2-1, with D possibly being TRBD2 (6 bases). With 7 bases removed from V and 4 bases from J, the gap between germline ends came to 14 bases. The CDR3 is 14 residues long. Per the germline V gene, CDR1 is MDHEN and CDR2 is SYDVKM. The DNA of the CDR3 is TGTGCCAGCACCGCCACGACTAGATACAATGAGCAGTTCTTC. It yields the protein CASTATTRYNEQFF. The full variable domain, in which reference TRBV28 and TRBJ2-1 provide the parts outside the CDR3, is DVKVTQSSRYLVKRTGEKVFLECVQDMDHENMFWYRQDPGLGLRLIYFSYDVKMKEKGDIPEGYSVSREKKERFSLILESASTNQTSMYLCASTATTRYNEQFFGPGTRLTVL.

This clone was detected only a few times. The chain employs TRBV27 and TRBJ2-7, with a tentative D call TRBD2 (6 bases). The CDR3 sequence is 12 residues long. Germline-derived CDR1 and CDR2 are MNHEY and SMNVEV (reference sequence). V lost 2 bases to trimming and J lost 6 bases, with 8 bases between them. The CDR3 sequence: CASSLTRGEQYF. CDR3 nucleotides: TGTGCCAGCAGTTTAACGCGGGGCGAGCAGTACTTC.

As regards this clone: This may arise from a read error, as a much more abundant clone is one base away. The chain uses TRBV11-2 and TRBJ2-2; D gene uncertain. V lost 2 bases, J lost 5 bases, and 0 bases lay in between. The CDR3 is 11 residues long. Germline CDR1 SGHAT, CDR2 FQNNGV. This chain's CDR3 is CASSLTGELFF. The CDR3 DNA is TGTGCCAGCAGCTTAACCGGGGAGCTGTTTTTT.

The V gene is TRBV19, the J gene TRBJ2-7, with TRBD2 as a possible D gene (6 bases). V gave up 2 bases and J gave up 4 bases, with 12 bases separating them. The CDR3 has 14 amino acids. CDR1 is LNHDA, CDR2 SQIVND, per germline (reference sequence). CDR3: CASSIRAGWYEQYF. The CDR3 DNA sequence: TGTGCCAGTAGTATAAGAGCGGGTTGGTACGAGCAGTACTTC. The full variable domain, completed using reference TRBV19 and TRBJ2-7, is DGGITQSPKYLFRKEGQNVTLSCEQNLNHDAMYWYRQDPGQGLRLIYYSQIVNDFQKGDIAEGYSVSREKKESFPLTVTSAQKNPTAFYLCASSIRAGWYEQYFGPGTRLTVT.

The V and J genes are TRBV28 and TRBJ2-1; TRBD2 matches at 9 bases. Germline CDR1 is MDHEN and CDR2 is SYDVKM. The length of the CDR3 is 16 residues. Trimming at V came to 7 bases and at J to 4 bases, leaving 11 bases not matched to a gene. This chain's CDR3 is CASTPNSGREYNEQFF. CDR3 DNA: TGTGCCAGCACCCCAAATAGCGGGAGAGAGTACAATGAGCAGTTCTTC.

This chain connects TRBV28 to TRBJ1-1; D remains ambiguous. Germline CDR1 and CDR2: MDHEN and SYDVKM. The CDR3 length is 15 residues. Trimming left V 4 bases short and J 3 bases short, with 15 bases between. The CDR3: CASSWENTLDTEAFF. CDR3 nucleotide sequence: TGTGCCAGCAGTTGGGAGAACACTTTGGACACTGAAGCTTTCTTT.